These 32 T cell receptor beta chains share one sample of origin, sequenced in a study of blood T cell repertoires in COVID-19. Clones were sequenced by immunoSEQ multiplex PCR, and TCRdb holds only the in-frame ones, with some missing. The sample has roughly 45,000 clones, around 81% seen once. Sequencing input: peripheral blood. These receptors were collected from a man in his fifties or sixties with active COVID-19.

In its sample, this clone was seen a few times. The chain joins TRBV5-1 to TRBJ2-2; TRBD1 is a possible D gene (6 bases). V lost 4 bases, J lost 6 bases, and 22 bases lay in between. The CDR3 is 17 amino acids. CDR1 and CDR2 from the germline V gene are SGHRS and YFSETQ. The CDR3 DNA reads TGCGCCAGCAGCGTTGGACAGTTATCATCTTCGCCCGGGGAGCTGTTTTTT. Its translation is CASSVGQLSSSPGELFF.

The rearrangement joins TRBV7-2 to TRBJ2-3, with a possible D match to TRBD2 (5 bases). Germline CDR1 and CDR2: SGHTA and FQGNSA. CDR3 length equals 16 residues. Trimming took off 1 base at V and 0 bases at J, with 11 bases between the two ends. CDR3 amino acids: CASSLEMSGSTDTQYF. The CDR3 coding sequence is TGTGCCAGCAGCTTAGAGATGAGCGGAAGCACAGATACGCAGTATTTT.

This chain joins TRBV9 and TRBJ2-5; D not certain. The CDR3 has 17 amino acids. Germline values: CDR1 SGDLS, CDR2 YYNGEE. V shed 2 bases and J shed 3 bases, with 20 bases lying between them. The DNA for the CDR3 is TGTGCCAGCAGCGTTAAGTCTTCTAGTACGAGAGAAGAGACCCAGTACTTC. It yields the protein CASSVKSSSTREETQYF.

The chain has TRBV2 and TRBJ2-4; the D is unclear. V lost 7 bases to trimming and J lost 2 bases, with 18 bases between them. CDR1 is SNHLY and CDR2 is FYNNEI in the germline V gene. The CDR3 covers 16 residues. The CDR3 nucleotides read TGTGCCAGCATTGCAGGCAGATTATCGACCAAAAACATTCAGTACTTC. This translates into CASIAGRLSTKNIQYF.

The chain carries TRBV7-6 and TRBJ1-5, with D hard to call. Trimming cost V 2 bases and J 3 bases, with 11 bases left between them. CDR3 length equals 15 residues. Germline CDR1 and CDR2: SGHVS and FNYEAQ. CDR3 residues: CASSLIAGDNQPQHF. The CDR3 DNA reads TGTGCCAGCAGCTTAATTGCGGGTGACAATCAGCCCCAGCATTTT.

The rearrangement joins TRBV4-3 to TRBJ2-1; TRBD2 matches 11 bases. This CDR3 has 19 residues. V trimming: 4 bases; J trimming: 2 bases; junction bases outside the gene matches: 13. The germline CDR1 and CDR2 sequences are LGHNA and YSLEER. The CDR3 here is CASSRKVAGGPDTYNEQFF. The CDR3 bases are TGCGCCAGCAGCCGTAAGGTAGCGGGAGGGCCAGATACCTACAATGAGCAGTTCTTC.

The chain carries TRBV5-8 and TRBJ2-2; D may be TRBD1 (5 bases). Germline V gene data show CDR1 as SGHTS and CDR2 as YDEGEE. The CDR3 is made up of 16 amino acids. With 4 bases removed from V and 1 base from J, the gap between germline ends came to 14 bases. CDR3 DNA: TGTGCCAGCAGCGCCAGACAGAGATTGAACACCGGGGAGCTGTTTTTT. This sequence encodes CASSARQRLNTGELFF.

The V gene is TRBV6-2 or TRBV6-3, the J gene TRBJ2-7, with 8 bases aligning to TRBD2. V lost 0 bases to trimming and J lost 5 bases; unmatched junction nucleotides: 6. Germline CDR1 is MNHEY and CDR2 is SVGEGT. The CDR3 covers 15 residues. CDR3 sequence (DNA): TGTGCCAGCAGTTACTCCTCGGGAGGGTACCACGAGCAGTACTTC. Amino acid sequence: CASSYSSGGYHEQYF.

Note on this clone: Distinct nucleotide sequences in the sample also encode this CDR3. This chain connects TRBV2 to TRBJ1-5; a weak D match, TRBD1 (6 bases). There are 14 residues in the CDR3. Trimming pared 2 bases from V and 2 bases from J, leaving 7 bases between. Germline CDR1 and CDR2: SNHLY and FYNNEI. The CDR3 reads CASSESGGNQPQHF. CDR3 nucleotides: TGTGCCAGCAGTGAATCAGGGGGCAATCAGCCCCAGCATTTT.

The chain links TRBV2 to TRBJ2-1; perhaps TRBD1 as D (5 bases). The V end lost 4 bases, the J end lost 4 bases, and 11 bases lay between the germline ends. The CDR3 is 14 amino acids. CDR1 and CDR2 from the germline V gene are SNHLY and FYNNEI. CDR3 sequence reads: CASSGGSLYNEQFF. The CDR3 region has the DNA TGTGCCAGCAGTGGGGGCAGCTTGTACAATGAGCAGTTCTTC. The full variable domain, completed using reference TRBV2 and TRBJ2-1, is EPEVTQTPSHQVTQMGQEVILRCVPISNHLYFYWYRQILGQKVEFLVSFYNNEISEKSEIFDDQFSVERPDGSNFTLKIRSTKLEDSAMYFCASSGGSLYNEQFFGPGTRLTVL.

The chain combines TRBV9 with TRBJ2-3; 12 nucleotides agree with TRBD2. The CDR3 has 16 residues. In germline, CDR1 is SGDLS, CDR2 YYNGEE. Trimming took 3 bases from V and 2 from J; bases not matched to a gene: 4. The CDR3 region is CASSALAGGVTDTQYF. CDR3 coding DNA: TGTGCCAGCAGCGCCCTAGCGGGAGGGGTCACAGATACGCAGTATTTT.

The genes are TRBV30 and TRBJ2-5; TRBD1 matches 9 bases. The V and J ends lost 4 bases and 4 bases, in that order; junction bases with no gene match: 7. The CDR3 contains 14 residues. From germline, CDR1 is GTSNPN and CDR2 SVGIG (reference sequence). CDR3 sequence (DNA): TGTGCCTGGAATCCGGGACAGGGAGGAGAGACCCAGTACTTC. Encoded protein: CAWNPGQGGETQYF.

The V gene is TRBV2, the J gene TRBJ1-5, with D maybe TRBD1 (6 bases). Between the trimmed V and J ends, which lost 7 bases and 3 bases, there was a span of 13 bases. Per germline, CDR1 SNHLY and CDR2 FYNNEI. The CDR3 runs to 14 residues. CDR3 bases: TGTGCCAGCACGCCAGGGGAGTCCAATCAGCCCCAGCATTTT. It encodes CASTPGESNQPQHF. The entire variable domain, with the rest obtained from reference TRBV2 and TRBJ1-5, is as follows: EPEVTQTPSHQVTQMGQEVILRCVPISNHLYFYWYRQILGQKVEFLVSFYNNEISEKSEIFDDQFSVERPDGSNFTLKIRSTKLEDSAMYFCASTPGESNQPQHFGDGTRLSIL.

The chain employs TRBV4-3 and TRBJ2-7; no clear D. CDR3 size: 15 residues. Germline V gene lookup returns CDR1 LGHNA and CDR2 YSLEER. Trimming took 0 bases from V and 7 from J, leaving 16 bases between them. The DNA of the CDR3 is TGCGCCAGCAGCCAAGAACGGGTTACCCTAAGAGAGCAGTACTTC. This encodes CASSQERVTLREQYF.

The J gene is TRBJ2-1, the V gene TRBV5-4; the match to TRBD2 covers 11 bases. Trimming removed 2 bases from V and 7 bases from J; junction bases left unmatched: 5. This CDR3 has 15 amino acids. Germline CDR1 SGHNT, CDR2 YYREEE (reference sequence). Here the CDR3 DNA reads TGTGCCAGCAGCTTTTGGCTAGCGGGAGGAAATGAGCAGTTCTTC. It yields the protein CASSFWLAGGNEQFF.

This clone was counted a single time. The V gene is TRBV5-4, the J gene TRBJ2-5, with D perhaps TRBD1 (6 bases). The germline V gene encodes CDR1 SGHNT and CDR2 YYREEE (reference sequence). V was cut by 2 bases and J by 5 bases, with 13 bases left in between. The CDR3 runs to 14 residues. CDR3 DNA: TGTGCCAGCAGCTTACCCGACAGGAGGGAGACCCAGTACTTC. This sequence encodes CASSLPDRRETQYF. Complete variable domain (other parts from reference TRBV5-4 and TRBJ2-5): ETGVTQSPTHLIKTRGQQVTLRCSSQSGHNTVSWYQQALGQGPQFIFQYYREEENGRGNFPPRFSGLQFPNYSSELNVNALELDDSALYLCASSLPDRRETQYFGPGTRLLVL.

This clone was picked up one time. V is TRBV5-3 and J is TRBJ2-1; 7 bases agree with TRBD2. TRBV5-3 is assigned to the ORF class and has an uncertain function. Unmatched junction bases numbered 14, after V lost 4 bases and J lost 7 bases. The CDR3 totals 16 residues. This CDR3 reads CARSLRRAGSRNEQFF. The CDR3 nucleotides read TGTGCCAGAAGCCTAAGGAGAGCGGGGTCAAGAAATGAGCAGTTCTTC.

This clone was seen just once. This sequence joins TRBV14 and TRBJ1-2, with D possibly being TRBD1 (5 bases). CDR1 and CDR2 from the germline V gene are SGHDN and FVKESK. The CDR3 has 15 amino acids. The V end was cut by 4 bases, the J end by 4 bases, with 16 bases between. The CDR3 nucleotides read TGTGCCAGCAGCCCGGAGCTGGGGGACTTCTATGGCTACACCTTC. This translates into CASSPELGDFYGYTF. Drawing the rest from reference TRBV14 and TRBJ1-2, the complete variable domain is EAGVTQFPSHSVIEKGQTVTLRCDPISGHDNLYWYRRVMGKEIKFLLHFVKESKQDESGMPNNRFLAERTGGTYSTLKVQPAELEDSGVYFCASSPELGDFYGYTFGSGTRLTVV.

J is TRBJ2-2 and V is TRBV7-7, with a tentative D call TRBD1 (7 bases). The CDR3 extends over 15 amino acids. V was shortened by 1 base and J by 7 bases, with 13 bases between the two germline ends. Germline V CDR1 and CDR2: SSHAT, FNYEAQ (reference sequence). The CDR3 coding sequence is TGTGCCAGCAGCTTAGTGGAGGGGGCGAGCGGGGAGCTGTTTTTT. Translating gives CASSLVEGASGELFF.

This rearrangement joins TRBV27 to TRBJ2-3, with a possible D match to TRBD1 (6 bases). CDR1 is MNHEY and CDR2 is SMNVEV in the germline V gene (reference sequence). V lost 1 base to trimming and J lost 0 bases, with 11 bases between them. The CDR3 has 16 amino acids. CDR3 protein: CASSLLSGTSTDTQYF. The CDR3, as DNA: TGTGCCAGCAGTTTATTGTCCGGGACAAGCACAGATACGCAGTATTTT.

On this clone itself: A read error may produce the germline difference seen at one junction end. The genes are TRBV4-2 and TRBJ2-7, with TRBD1 matching 8 bases. This CDR3 region has 18 residues. Germline values: CDR1 LGHNA, CDR2 YNFKEQ. The CDR3 is CASSQADTTTGGGYEQYF. For the CDR3, the DNA is TGTGCCAGCAGCCAAGCCGACACTACAACAGGGGGTGGCTACGAACAGTACTTC.

The chain has TRBV28 and TRBJ2-1, with 8 bases lining up with TRBD2. This CDR3 spans 17 amino acids. Germline V lookup: CDR1 MDHEN, CDR2 SYDVKM. V gave up 7 bases and J gave up 0 bases; unmatched junction bases: 11. The DNA for the CDR3 is TGTGCCAGCACTCGGGCTAGCGGGCACCGCTCCTACAATGAGCAGTTCTTC. It translates to CASTRASGHRSYNEQFF.

J is TRBJ2-1 and V is TRBV27; D not resolved. V dropped 5 bases and J dropped 12 bases, with 11 bases sitting between them. CDR1 and CDR2 from the germline V gene are MNHEY and SMNVEV (reference sequence). This CDR3 spans 11 amino acids. The CDR3 loop reads CASSLHRRQFF. In DNA form, the CDR3 reads TGTGCCAGCAGTCTTCATCGTAGGCAGTTCTTC.

The chain has TRBV18 and TRBJ2-3, with 11 bases aligning to TRBD2. There are 16 residues in the CDR3. Trimming at V came to 3 bases and at J to 5 bases, leaving 7 bases not matched to a gene. Germline V gene data show CDR1 as KGHSH and CDR2 as LQKENI. The CDR3 protein is CASSPLAGGRKDTQYF. CDR3 nucleotide sequence: TGTGCCAGCTCACCTTTAGCGGGAGGGAGAAAAGATACGCAGTATTTT.

V gene TRBV20-1 combines with J gene TRBJ1-2; tentatively, D is TRBD1 (5 bases). Germline values: CDR1 DFQATT, CDR2 SNEGSKA (reference sequence). Trimming took 3 bases from V and 5 from J, leaving 16 bases between them. This CDR3 has 14 amino acids. The CDR3 DNA is TGCAGTGCTAGTCGGGGGGGAGGTGGATATGGCTACACCTTC. This codes for CSASRGGGGYGYTF.

The rearrangement joins TRBV6-2 or TRBV6-3 to TRBJ2-7; TRBD2 might be the D (6 bases). The CDR3 consists of 17 residues. Trimming took 2 bases from V and 0 from J, leaving 17 bases between them. CDR1 is MNHEY, CDR2 SVGEGT, per germline. The CDR3 bases are TGTGCCAGCAGTTACCCTTCTCCGGAGGGACTCTCCTACGAGCAGTACTTC. This encodes CASSYPSPEGLSYEQYF.

The rearrangement links TRBV18 to TRBJ1-5; D may be TRBD1 (5 bases). Germline values: CDR1 KGHSH, CDR2 LQKENI. This CDR3 contains 15 residues. Between the trimmed V and J ends, which lost 4 bases and 7 bases, there was a span of 17 bases. CDR3 sequence reads: CASSQTQGTGQPQHF. Here the CDR3 DNA reads TGTGCCAGCTCACAAACCCAGGGAACCGGGCAGCCCCAGCATTTT.

The rearrangement links TRBV11-3 to TRBJ2-3; 8 bases map to TRBD1. V shed 5 bases, J shed 3 bases, and the junction held 7 bases outside the gene matches. The CDR3 runs 15 residues. Germline CDR1 and CDR2: SGHNT and YENEEA. CDR3 coding DNA: TGTGCCAGCAGCCCGCGGACAGGGAGGACAGATACGCAGTATTTT. Its protein product is CASSPRTGRTDTQYF.

V gene TRBV19 combines with J gene TRBJ2-1; D remains ambiguous. Deletions cut 4 bases from V and 7 bases from J, with 17 bases between. CDR3 length: 15 residues. Per germline, CDR1 LNHDA and CDR2 SQIVND (reference sequence). This CDR3 reads CASSTGSPYRNEQFF. The CDR3 DNA reads TGTGCCAGTAGTACCGGGTCCCCCTATCGGAATGAGCAGTTCTTC.

This clone has a handful of counts. As DNA, the CDR3 is TGTGCCAGCAGGTGGAGGGGCTCCTATAATTCACCCCTCCACTTT. It specifies CASRWRGSYNSPLHF. This chain connects TRBV28 to TRBJ1-6; D might be TRBD1 (5 bases). The CDR3 runs to 15 residues. Looked up from germline, CDR1 is MDHEN and CDR2 is SYDVKM. V lost 6 bases, J lost 0 bases, and 9 bases lay in between.

The gene calls are TRBV27 and TRBJ2-3; 7 bases line up with TRBD2. The germline gives CDR1 MNHEY, CDR2 SMNVEV (reference sequence). V dropped 0 bases and J dropped 8; count of bases not matched to a gene: 11. CDR3 size: 16 residues. The CDR3 coding sequence is TGTGCCAGCAGTTTATCTGGCCTAGCGGAGTTTGGTACGCAGTATTTT. The encoded protein is CASSLSGLAEFGTQYF.

The V and J genes are TRBV6-5 and TRBJ1-1; tentative D call: TRBD1 (5 bases). The germline V and J ends were trimmed by 7 bases and 7 bases, with 16 bases remaining between them. Germline V gene data show CDR1 as MNHEY and CDR2 as SVGAGI. The length of the CDR3 is 13 residues. CDR3 DNA sequence: TGTGCCAGCAAGGGGTCAACGACTGGTGAAGCTTTCTTT. Protein product: CASKGSTTGEAFF.